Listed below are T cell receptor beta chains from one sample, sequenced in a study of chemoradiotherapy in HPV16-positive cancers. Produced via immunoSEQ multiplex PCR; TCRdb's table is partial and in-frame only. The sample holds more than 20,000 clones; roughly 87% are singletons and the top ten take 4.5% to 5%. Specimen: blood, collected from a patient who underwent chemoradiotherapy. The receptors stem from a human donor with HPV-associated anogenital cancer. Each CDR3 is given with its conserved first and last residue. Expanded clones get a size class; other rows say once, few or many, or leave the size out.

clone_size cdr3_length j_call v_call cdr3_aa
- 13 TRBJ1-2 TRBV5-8 CASSLDSYYGYTF
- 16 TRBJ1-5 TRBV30 CAWRAGTGVGNQPQHF
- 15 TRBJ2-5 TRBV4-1 CASSQEGQGKETQYF
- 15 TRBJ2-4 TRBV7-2 CASSLEEGLRDIQYF
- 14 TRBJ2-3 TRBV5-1 CASSLGQSADTQYF
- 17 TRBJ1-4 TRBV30 CAWSVRVRTEIIEKLFF
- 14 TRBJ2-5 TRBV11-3 CASSLTQGAETQYF
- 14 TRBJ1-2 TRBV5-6 CASSLVRGDYGYTF
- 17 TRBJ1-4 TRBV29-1 CSAGQGAVSATNEKLFF
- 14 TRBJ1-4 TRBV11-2 CASSQAGGDKKLFF
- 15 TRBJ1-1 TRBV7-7 CASSPPGGRNTEAFF
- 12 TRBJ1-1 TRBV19 CASSNGGHGGFF
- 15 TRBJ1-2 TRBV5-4 CASSLRNREIYGYTF
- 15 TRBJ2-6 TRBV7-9 CASSLWGSGANVLTF
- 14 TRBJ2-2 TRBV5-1 CASSLAVGTGELFF
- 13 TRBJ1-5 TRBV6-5 CASSDRNGQPQHF
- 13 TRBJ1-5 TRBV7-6 CASSLGGGSPQHF
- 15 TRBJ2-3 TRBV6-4 CASGEGRGTTDTQYF
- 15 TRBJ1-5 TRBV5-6 CASSLAGVYNQPQHF
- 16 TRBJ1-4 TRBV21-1 CASSEEGLGLNEKLFF
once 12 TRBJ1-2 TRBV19 CASITDDNSYTF
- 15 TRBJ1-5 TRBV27 CASSRQGALNQPQHF
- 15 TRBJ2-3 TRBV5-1 CASSLGQGNTDTQYF
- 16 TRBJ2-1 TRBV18 CASSPRAGGGYNEQFF